The subject of this entry is one T cell receptor (beta chain). What it binds is not known. The data were obtained in a study of response to subunit inactivated influenza vaccine. Study-wide results and caveats: Researchers suggested that each seasonal influenza vaccination recruits few new T cells.

TCRdb ran MiXCR on the RT-PCR reads and lists one entry per CDR3 protein. The table records roughly 570,000 distinct CDR3 sequences, roughly 13% of them present only once. Trimming pared 1 base from V and 3 bases from J, leaving 16 bases between. This CDR3 has 17 amino acids. Germline V gives CDR1 SGHTA, CDR2 FQGNSA. This clonotype was obtained from a middle-aged man who received an inactivated influenza vaccine. V usage is TRBV7-2 and J usage is TRBJ1-5, with D perhaps matching TRBD1 (6 bases). This specimen was PBMCs from blood, taken about 6 weeks after vaccination. The CDR3 region is CASSLGGARGFNQPQHF. CDR3 DNA sequence: TGTGCCAGCAGCTTAGGGGGGGCCCGAGGTTTCAATCAGCCCCAGCATTTT.